The T cell receptor beta chain described here comes from a study of blood T cell dynamics during melanoma immunotherapy. Trimming removed 1 base at V and 1 base at J, with 0 bases between. The CDR3 is 12 residues long. Germline values: CDR1 SGHTA, CDR2 FQGNSA. Stated time point: pre-treatment baseline. Samples come from before therapy and from week 3 after the first blockade cycle. DNA loading was fixed at approximately 0.35 ug for all bulk PBMC samples. TCRdb keeps only in-frame clones here, not all; method: immunoSEQ multiplex PCR. Of about 10,000 clones in the sample, around 86% were seen once. This clonotype was obtained from a human donor with melanoma. This rearrangement joins TRBV7-2 to TRBJ2-3; no clear D. The source material was blood, sampled from a patient treated with checkpoint blockade. This CDR3 reads CASSLGTDTQYF. Here the CDR3 DNA reads TGTGCCAGCAGCTTAGGCACAGATACGCAGTATTTT. The full variable domain, with the rest looked up from reference TRBV7-2 and TRBJ2-3, is GAGVSQSPSNKVTEKGKDVELRCDPISGHTALYWYRQSLGQGLEFLIYFQGNSAPDKSGLPSDRFSAERTGGSVSTLTIQRTQQEDSAVYLCASSLGTDTQYFGPGTRLTVL.